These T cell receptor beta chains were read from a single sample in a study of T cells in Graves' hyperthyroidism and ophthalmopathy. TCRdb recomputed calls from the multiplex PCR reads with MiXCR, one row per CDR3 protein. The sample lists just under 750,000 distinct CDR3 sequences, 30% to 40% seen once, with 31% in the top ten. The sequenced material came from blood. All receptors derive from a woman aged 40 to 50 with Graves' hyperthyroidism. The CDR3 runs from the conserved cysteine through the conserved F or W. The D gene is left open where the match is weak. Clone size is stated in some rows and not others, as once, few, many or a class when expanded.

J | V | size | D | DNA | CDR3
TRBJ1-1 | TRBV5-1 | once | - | TGCGCCAGCAGCTTACTAGGGTTTGACGGAGCTTTCTTT | CASSLLGFDGAFF
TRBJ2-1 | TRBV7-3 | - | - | TGTGCCAGCAGCTTAAAATCCAACCCCCCTTACAATGAGCAGTTCTTC | CASSLKSNPPYNEQFF
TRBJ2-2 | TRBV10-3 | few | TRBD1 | TGTGCCATCAGTGCCGGACAGGGGGCCGGCACCGGGGAGCTGTTTTTT | CAISAGQGAGTGELFF
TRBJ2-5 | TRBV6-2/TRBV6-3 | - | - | TGTGCCAGCAGTTACATCACACAAGAGACCCAGTACTTC | CASSYITQETQYF
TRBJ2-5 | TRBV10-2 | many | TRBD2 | TGCGCCAGCAGTGCGACGGGGGGGTTGGGGGAGACCCAGTACTTC | CASSATGGLGETQYF
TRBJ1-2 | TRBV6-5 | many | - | TGTGCCAGCAGCTTAGACAGCATCTATGGCTACACCTTC | CASSLDSIYGYTF
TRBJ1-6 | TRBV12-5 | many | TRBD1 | TGTGCTAGTGCCGGGACAGGGGGCCAATCACCCCTCCACTTT | CASAGTGGQSPLHF
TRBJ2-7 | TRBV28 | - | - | TGTGCCAGCAGTTCGACAAGGCCCAACGAGCAGTACTTC | CASSSTRPNEQYF
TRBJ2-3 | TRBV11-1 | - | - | TGTGCCAGCAGCTGGAGTTGGGGGAGCGCAGATACGCAGTATTTT | CASSWSWGSADTQYF
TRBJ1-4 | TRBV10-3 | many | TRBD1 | TGTGCCATCAGTGAGGGACAGGGTACCGAAAAACTGTTTTTT | CAISEGQGTEKLFF
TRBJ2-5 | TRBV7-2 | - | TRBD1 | TGCGCCAGCAGCCAAGAAGGCGGGACAGGGCTTAAGGAGACCCAGTACTTC | CASSQEGGTGLKETQYF
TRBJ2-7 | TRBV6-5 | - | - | TGTGCCAGCAGTTACTCGTGGGACTCCGGGGACGAGCAGTACTTC | CASSYSWDSGDEQYF
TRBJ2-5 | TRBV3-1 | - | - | TGTGCCAGCAGCATTACAGAGACCCAGTACTTC | CASSITETQYF
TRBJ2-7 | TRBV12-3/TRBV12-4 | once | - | TGTACCAGCAGTCCTCACTACGAGCAGTACTTC | CTSSPHYEQYF
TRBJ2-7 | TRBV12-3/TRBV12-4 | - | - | TGTGCCAGCAGGTCCCCTGGCACCTACGAGCAGTACTTC | CASRSPGTYEQYF
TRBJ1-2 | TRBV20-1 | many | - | TGCAGTGCTAGAGAGGAGGGATTGAATGGCTACACCTTC | CSAREEGLNGYTF
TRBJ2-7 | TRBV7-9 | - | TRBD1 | TGTGCCAGCAGCTGGCCCCGGGTTGGGACAGGGAAAGGATACGAGCAGTACTTC | CASSWPRVGTGKGYEQYF
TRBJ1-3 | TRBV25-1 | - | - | TGTGCCAGCCCCTCCGACTCTGGAAACACCATATATTTT | CASPSDSGNTIYF
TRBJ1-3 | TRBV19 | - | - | TGTGCCAGTAGTATCGGAACTCAGACAGGAAACTCTGGAAACACCATATATTTT | CASSIGTQTGNSGNTIYF
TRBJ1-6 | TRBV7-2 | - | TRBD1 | TGTGCCAGCAGCTTATCAGGGACAGGAGTTAATTCACCCCTCCACTTT | CASSLSGTGVNSPLHF
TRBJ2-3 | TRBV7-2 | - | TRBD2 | TGTGCCAGCAGACAGCTAGCGGGAGGGCCAGATACGCAGTATTTT | CASRQLAGGPDTQYF
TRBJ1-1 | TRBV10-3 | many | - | TGTGCCATCAGTGCAGGGATGAACACTGAAGCTTTCTTT | CAISAGMNTEAFF
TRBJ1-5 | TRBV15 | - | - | TGTGCCACCAGCAGGGGGGAAGGACGGGGCAACAATCAGCCCCAGCATTTT | CATSRGEGRGNNQPQHF
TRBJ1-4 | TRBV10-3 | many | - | TGTGCCATCAGTGTCACGGAACAGGGAGCAACTAATGAAAAACTGTTTTTT | CAISVTEQGATNEKLFF
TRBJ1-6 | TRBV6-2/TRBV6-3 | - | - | TGTGCCAGCAGTTACATCGATAACCCACCCCTCCACTTT | CASSYIDNPPLHF
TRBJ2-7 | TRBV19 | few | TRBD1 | TGTGCCAGTAGTAGCGAGGACAGGGGTTACGAGCAGTACTTC | CASSSEDRGYEQYF
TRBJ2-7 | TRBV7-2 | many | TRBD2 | TGTGCCAGCAGCTTACTAGCGGGGGGGGCTAGCTACGAGCAGTACTTC | CASSLLAGGASYEQYF
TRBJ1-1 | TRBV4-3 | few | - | TGCGCCAGCAGCCAAGATACCTCAGAAAAAGCTTTCTTT | CASSQDTSEKAFF
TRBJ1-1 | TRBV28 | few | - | TGTGCCAGCAGTTCCCTGGCAGGGAGGACTGAAGCTTTCTTT | CASSSLAGRTEAFF
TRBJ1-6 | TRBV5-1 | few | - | TGCGCCAGCAGCGAGAGAGGGAGCTCCTATAATTCACCCCTCCACTTT | CASSERGSSYNSPLHF
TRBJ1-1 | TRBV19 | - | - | TGTATCACCAACAGGTACACTGAAGCTTTCTTT | CITNRYTEAFF
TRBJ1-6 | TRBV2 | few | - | TGTGCCAGCTCACCACCGTTCAATTCACCCCTCCACTTT | CASSPPFNSPLHF
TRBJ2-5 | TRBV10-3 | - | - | TGTGCCATCAGTGAATCCGGGACTGGGACGGAGACCCAGTACTTC | CAISESGTGTETQYF
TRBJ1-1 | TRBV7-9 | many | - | TGTGCCAGCAGCTTGCCGACATTGAACACTGAAGCTTTCTTT | CASSLPTLNTEAFF
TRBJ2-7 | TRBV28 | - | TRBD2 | TGTGCCAGCAGTCAGTCGGGAGGACACTTCTACGAGCAGTACTTC | CASSQSGGHFYEQYF
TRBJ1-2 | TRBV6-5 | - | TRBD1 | TGTGCCAGCCGTTCGCGACAGGGGGCGAACTATGGCTACACCTTC | CASRSRQGANYGYTF
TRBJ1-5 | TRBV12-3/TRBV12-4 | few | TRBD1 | TGTGCCAGCAGTTTTGGCGGACAGGGGGCGCGGGGTCAGCCCCAGCATTTT | CASSFGGQGARGQPQHF
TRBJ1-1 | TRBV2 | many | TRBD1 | TGTGCCAGAAGACCGCAGGGGGGTCTCACTGAAGCTTTCTTT | CARRPQGGLTEAFF
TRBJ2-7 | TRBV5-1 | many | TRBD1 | TGCGCCAGCAGCCTGCAGGGGGCTTCCTACGAGCAGTACTTC | CASSLQGASYEQYF
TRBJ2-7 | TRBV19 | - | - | TGTGCCAGTAGTATGTTTCACTCCTACGAGCAGTACTTC | CASSMFHSYEQYF
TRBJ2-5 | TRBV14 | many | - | TGTGCCAGCAGCCAAGGAACTACCCAAGAGACCCAGTACTTC | CASSQGTTQETQYF
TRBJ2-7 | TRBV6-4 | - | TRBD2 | TGTGCCAGCCCTCACCTAGCGGGATGTTCCTACGAGCAGTACTTC | CASPHLAGCSYEQYF
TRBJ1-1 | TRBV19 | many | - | TGTGCCAGCAGCACAGGGATGAACACTGAAGCTTTCTTT | CASSTGMNTEAFF
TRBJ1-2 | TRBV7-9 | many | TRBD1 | TGTGCCAGCGGACGAACAGGGGACTTATATGGCTACACCTTC | CASGRTGDLYGYTF
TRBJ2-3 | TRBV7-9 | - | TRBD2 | TGTGCCAGCAGCCTAGCGGGGGGCGCCACAGATACGCAGTATTTT | CASSLAGGATDTQYF
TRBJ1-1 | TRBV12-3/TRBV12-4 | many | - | TGTGCCAGCAGTTACGTTCTGAGCACTGAAGCTTTCTTT | CASSYVLSTEAFF
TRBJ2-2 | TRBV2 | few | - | TGTGCCAGCAGGTCACACGGACTATCTGGCGGGGAGCTGTTTTTT | CASRSHGLSGGELFF
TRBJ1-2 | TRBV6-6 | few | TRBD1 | TGTGCCAGCAGCGACAGGGTGTTAAGGGAATATGGTGGCTACACCTTC | CASSDRVLREYGGYTF
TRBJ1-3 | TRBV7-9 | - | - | TGTGCCAGCAGCTCGAGGAAGAACGGTCCTGGAAACACCATATATTTT | CASSSRKNGPGNTIYF